This T cell receptor (beta chain) was documented in a study of identical twins. From the 5' RACE reads, TCRdb called clonotypes with MiXCR, one entry per CDR3 protein. The data show some 320,000 distinct CDR3 sequences, approximately 13% seen once. The CDR3 has 13 amino acids. Trimming cost V 1 base and J 8 bases, with 12 bases left between them. CDR1 and CDR2 (germline): DFQATT, SNEGSKA (reference sequence). This clonotype appeared a few times. Its target is unknown. Findings of the study overall: Fewer insertions were carried by abundant cord blood beta clonotypes, but none was seen in memory repertoires. It was cross-sectional statistical analysis, not following the same donors, that the conclusions relied on.

The same data also went into a second study, on yellow fever vaccine responses in identical twins.

Sequencing was performed on CD8+ T cells sorted from blood. V is TRBV20-1 and J is TRBJ2-1; maybe TRBD1 (7 bases). This TCR came from a woman aged 18-29 years in good health. The CDR3 coding sequence is TGCAGTGCTAGAGGAGACAGGGACTATGAGCAGTTCTTC. As protein: CSARGDRDYEQFF.